The clone carrying this TCR beta chain was seen a few times. V trimming: 3 bases; J trimming: 0 bases; junction bases outside the gene matches: 18. Germline V gives CDR1 SGHRS, CDR2 YFSETQ. CDR3 length: 19 residues. The source of the sample is a study of blood T cell repertoires in COVID-19. Overall study context: Samples representing acute and convalescent COVID-19 were sourced from the United States, Italy and Spain. PBMCs, B-cell-depleted T cells, or T cells provided the cDNA or gDNA that made up the material.

In the authors' workflow: Cell counts per sample came from amplifying reference gene primers. Sequencing was performed with immunoSEQ multiplex PCR; in TCRdb, only in-frame clones are kept and a portion is missing. That table supplies the V and J calls and clone size; D and trimming were determined from the DNA. Found here are approximately 170,000 clones, about four fifths of them singletons; the top ten hold around 2.1%. This sequence was found in a woman over 75 with acute or convalescent COVID-19. The genes are TRBV5-1 and TRBJ2-7, with 7 bases lining up with TRBD1. Sequenced: peripheral blood. CDR3 coding DNA: TGCGCCAGCAGCTCGGAAAACTCCGGGACAGAAGCCTTCTCCTACGAGCAGTACTTC. Translated, it gives CASSSENSGTEAFSYEQYF.